This record concerns one T cell receptor (beta chain) sequence. These data originate in a study of blood T cell repertoires in COVID-19. Study in general: Samples taken during acute and convalescent COVID-19 were collected in the United States, Italy and Spain. PBMCs, B-cell-depleted T cells, or T cells provided the cDNA or gDNA that made up the material.

The CDR3 is 18 amino acids. After removal of 6 bases from V and 0 bases from J, the junction contained 10 bases not matched to a gene. Germline V gene data show CDR1 as SGHNT and CDR2 as YENEEA. As handled by the study authors: Estimated nucleated cell counts came from reference gene primer amplification. Profiling relied on immunoSEQ multiplex PCR, and the TCRdb table lists in-frame clones only, not all of them. Clonal size and the V and J genes are those of that table, whereas D and trimming came from the DNA. The data contain under 200,000 clones, around 83% of them singletons. This chain uses TRBV11-3 with TRBJ2-1; 11 bases map to TRBD2. The specimen sequenced was peripheral blood. The TCR sequence derives from a human donor in a cohort sampled during active COVID-19. CDR3 sequence: CASSFVASGGSSYNEQFF. In DNA form, the CDR3 reads TGTGCCAGCAGTTTTGTGGCTAGCGGGGGGAGCTCCTACAATGAGCAGTTCTTC. Variable domain in full (rest from reference TRBV11-3 and TRBJ2-1): EAGVVQSPRYKIIEKKQPVAFWCNPISGHNTLYWYLQNLGQGPELLIRYENEEAVDDSQLPKDRFSAERLKGVDSTLKIQPAELGDSAVYLCASSFVASGGSSYNEQFFGPGTRLTVL.